This TCR beta chain was observed in a study of early T cells in non-severe SARS-CoV-2 infection. TCRdb processed the 5' RACE reads anew with MiXCR; each CDR3 protein has one entry. The data contain under 30,000 distinct CDR3 sequences, 5.6% of them singletons. Trimming left V 1 base short and J 0 bases short, with 6 bases between. There are 13 residues in the CDR3. The V gene's germline CDR1 is DFQATT and CDR2 SNEGSKA (reference sequence). The chain carries TRBV20-1 and TRBJ1-1; no clear D. The specimen was whole blood. The clonotype was recovered from an adult who was a healthcare worker with PCR-confirmed SARS-CoV-2 infection or an uninfected control (not recorded which). The CDR3 protein is CSARGTVNTEAFF. CDR3 in DNA: TGCAGTGCTAGAGGGACCGTGAACACTGAAGCTTTCTTT.